One and the same sample provided the 20 T cell receptor beta chains below, sequenced in a study of Tregs in tolerant kidney transplant recipients. Sequencing was performed with immunoSEQ multiplex PCR; in TCRdb, only in-frame clones are kept and a portion is missing. This sample yields roughly 250,000 clones, of which approximately 84% are seen a single time; about 0.64% belongs to the top ten. Sequences were obtained from CD4+ T cells from blood. All receptors come from a human donor in good health.

The chain recombines TRBV5-1 with TRBJ2-5; D ambiguous. This CDR3 is 15 amino acids long. Germline V gene lookup returns CDR1 SGHRS and CDR2 YFSETQ. Trimming cost V 0 bases and J 13 bases, with 22 bases left between them. CDR3 sequence (DNA): TGCGCCAGCAGCTTGGGAAGTAGGGCTAATCCCGGACGGTACTTC. Protein sequence: CASSLGSRANPGRYF.

The chain has TRBV21-1 and TRBJ1-2. TRBV21-1 is a pseudogene locus. The CDR3 is 15 residues long. CDR3 DNA sequence: TGTGCCAGCAGCCCCAGGGATGGGACGTACTATGGCTACACCTTC. Protein product: CASSPRDGTYYGYTF.

This clone was recorded a few times. This chain links TRBV2 with TRBJ2-7; D unresolved. V was cut by 3 bases and J by 5 bases, with 11 bases left in between. The CDR3 is 13 amino acids. From germline, CDR1 is SNHLY and CDR2 FYNNEI. The CDR3 protein is CASSEQAPNEQYF. In DNA form, the CDR3 reads TGTGCCAGCAGTGAGCAGGCCCCCAACGAGCAGTACTTC.

The chain combines TRBV18 with TRBJ2-1, with TRBD2 identical over 11 bases. The germline V gene encodes CDR1 KGHSH and CDR2 LQKENI. The CDR3 runs to 16 residues. The ends lost 3 bases at V and 5 bases at J; junction bases unmatched: 6. CDR3 sequence: CASSPVVAGGHNEQFF. The CDR3 DNA sequence: TGTGCCAGCTCACCGGTGGTAGCGGGGGGGCACAATGAGCAGTTCTTC.

This chain links TRBV6-5 with TRBJ1-5, with 7 nucleotides matching TRBD1. V gave up 6 bases and J gave up 6 bases; unmatched junction bases: 5. The V gene's germline CDR1 is MNHEY and CDR2 SVGAGI. CDR3 length equals 13 residues. CDR3 sequence (DNA): TGTGCCAGCAGCAGGGGGTTGAGTCAGCCCCAGCATTTT. Translated, it gives CASSRGLSQPQHF.

The sample holds one count of this clone. J is TRBJ2-1 and V is TRBV7-6; D possibly corresponds to TRBD2 (6 bases). Germline CDR1 and CDR2: SGHVS and FNYEAQ. This CDR3 region has 16 residues. Trimming took off 5 bases at V and 8 bases at J, with 22 bases between the two ends. The CDR3 DNA follows: TGTGCCAGCAGCCCCAGCTGGGGAGGACCCGGGGATGAGCAGTTCTTC. Translating it yields CASSPSWGGPGDEQFF.

The chain is built from TRBV10-1 and TRBJ2-3, with D perhaps matching TRBD2 (6 bases). The V end was cut by 3 bases, the J end by 11 bases, with 18 bases between. This CDR3 has 14 residues. Germline assignment: CDR1 WNHNN and CDR2 SYGVQD (reference sequence). The DNA for the CDR3 is TGCGCCAGCAGTGAACAATGGCGGGACGGGGAGCAGTATTTT. Amino acid sequence: CASSEQWRDGEQYF.

The chain has TRBV4-1 and TRBJ2-7, with 8 bases aligning to TRBD2. Per the germline V gene, CDR1 is MGHRA and CDR2 is YSYEKL. Trimming removed 1 base from V and 3 bases from J; junction bases left unmatched: 14. The CDR3 consists of 18 residues. CDR3 residues: CASSQVKLADPSFYEQYF. CDR3 bases: TGCGCCAGCAGCCAAGTAAAACTAGCGGATCCTTCCTTCTACGAGCAGTACTTC.

The V call is TRBV6-5, the J call TRBJ2-7, with D possibly matching TRBD1 (6 bases). CDR1 and CDR2 (germline): MNHEY, SVGAGI. V lost 5 bases and J lost 0, with 14 bases in between. This CDR3 comprises 15 residues. CDR3 sequence reads: CASSLTRDTSYEQYF. CDR3 bases: TGTGCCAGCAGTCTAACTCGGGACACCTCCTACGAGCAGTACTTC.

CDR3 sequence (DNA): TGTGCCAGCTCACCACCGACAGGGGGAACGATTCAGCCCCAGCATTTT. It translates to CASSPPTGGTIQPQHF. The chain uses TRBV18 and TRBJ1-5; 9 nucleotides align to TRBD1. Unmatched junction bases numbered 6, after V lost 0 bases and J lost 6 bases. Germline assignment: CDR1 KGHSH and CDR2 LQKENI. The CDR3 has 16 residues.

About this clone itself: Other DNA sequences within the sample encode an identical CDR3. The V call is TRBV7-9, the J call TRBJ1-3; D remains unclear. Trimming removed 3 bases at V and 0 bases at J, with 9 bases between. The CDR3 covers 15 residues. Germline CDR1 SEHNR, CDR2 FQNEAQ (reference sequence). DNA for the CDR3: TGTGCCAGCAGCTTGGTCCAGGCCTCTGGAAACACCATATATTTT. Its translation: CASSLVQASGNTIYF. The full variable domain, with the rest looked up from reference TRBV7-9 and TRBJ1-3, is DTGVSQNPRHKITKRGQNVTFRCDPISEHNRLYWYRQTLGQGPEFLTYFQNEAQLEKSRLLSDRFSAERPKGSFSTLEIQRTEQGDSAMYLCASSLVQASGNTIYFGEGSWLTVV.

The chain links TRBV5-1 to TRBJ1-6; 10 bases line up with TRBD1. This CDR3 region has 18 residues. The V and J ends lost 1 base and 0 bases, in that order; junction bases with no gene match: 4. CDR1 is SGHRS and CDR2 is YFSETQ in the germline V gene. Written as DNA, the CDR3 is TGCGCCAGCAGCTTGACGGGACAGGGGATCTCCTATAATTCACCCCTCCACTTT. This codes for CASSLTGQGISYNSPLHF.

In nucleotides, the CDR3 is TGCGCCAGCAGCCGTGAGGGTTCAGATACGCAGTATTTT. The encoded protein is CASSREGSDTQYF. V and J are TRBV4-1 and TRBJ2-3; a possible D gene is TRBD2 (5 bases). Germline V CDR1 and CDR2: MGHRA, YSYEKL. The germline V and J ends were trimmed by 4 bases and 4 bases, with 9 bases remaining between them. The CDR3 totals 13 residues.

This clone occurred a few times. J is TRBJ2-7 and V is TRBV6-5; D is ambiguous. The CDR3 runs to 13 residues. V lost 5 bases and J 3 bases, leaving 11 bases between the germline ends. Per the germline V gene, CDR1 is MNHEY and CDR2 is SVGAGI. CDR3 amino acids: CASSVGRGYEQYF. The CDR3 bases are TGTGCCAGCAGTGTCGGCCGCGGCTACGAGCAGTACTTC.

This chain links TRBV18 with TRBJ1-5, with unresolved D. The CDR3 is 13 amino acids. Looked up from germline, CDR1 is KGHSH and CDR2 is LQKENI. The V gene lost 1 base and the J gene lost 8 bases, with 9 bases spanning the gap. The CDR3 DNA is TGTGCCAGCTCACCACAAAGGGCTGAGCCCCAGCATTTT. Protein sequence: CASSPQRAEPQHF.

J is TRBJ2-3 and V is TRBV19; 7 bases are a match to TRBD2. The germline CDR1 and CDR2 sequences are LNHDA and SQIVND (reference sequence). V dropped 8 bases and J dropped 4; count of bases not matched to a gene: 6. This CDR3 region has 13 residues. Here the CDR3 reads CASRLAGADTQYF. The CDR3 region has the DNA TGTGCCAGTCGACTAGCAGGCGCAGATACGCAGTATTTT.

This clone appeared once. This chain joins TRBV27 and TRBJ1-1; D gene ambiguous. V was shortened by 3 bases and J by 5 bases, with 10 bases between the two germline ends. The CDR3 is 13 amino acids. Germline CDR1 reads MNHEY; CDR2 reads SMNVEV (reference sequence). The DNA of the CDR3 is TGTGCCAGCAGTTTGCTCTTCGGGACTGAAGCTTTCTTT. This encodes CASSLLFGTEAFF.

The genes are TRBV19 and TRBJ2-3, with a tentative D call TRBD1 (5 bases). Deletions cut 0 bases from V and 2 bases from J, with 6 bases between. This CDR3 is built from 14 residues. Germline V lookup: CDR1 LNHDA, CDR2 SQIVND (reference sequence). CDR3 amino acids: CASSIDRATDTQYF. In DNA, the CDR3 is TGTGCCAGTAGTATAGACAGGGCCACAGATACGCAGTATTTT.

In the case of this clone: Other DNA sequences in this specimen translate into the identical CDR3. The chain employs TRBV2 and TRBJ2-5, with D tentatively TRBD1 (5 bases). The V end lost 5 bases, the J end lost 1 base, and 5 bases lay between the germline ends. There are 12 residues in the CDR3. Germline V lookup: CDR1 SNHLY, CDR2 FYNNEI. The CDR3 loop reads CASSRGQETQYF. The CDR3 DNA reads TGTGCCAGCAGTAGGGGCCAAGAGACCCAGTACTTC.

This chain joins TRBV7-9 and TRBJ2-4; TRBD1 aligns across 7 bases. V trimming: 1 base; J trimming: 7 bases; junction bases outside the gene matches: 10. The CDR3 sequence is 16 residues long. Germline lookup yields CDR1 SEHNR and CDR2 FQNEAQ (reference sequence). This CDR3 reads CASSLGGRQGWNIQYF. The CDR3 DNA reads TGTGCCAGCAGCTTAGGAGGTCGACAGGGCTGGAACATTCAGTACTTC. The complete variable domain, with remaining parts taken from reference TRBV7-9 and TRBJ2-4, reads DTGVSQNPRHKITKRGQNVTFRCDPISEHNRLYWYRQTLGQGPEFLTYFQNEAQLEKSRLLSDRFSAERPKGSFSTLEIQRTEQGDSAMYLCASSLGGRQGWNIQYFGAGTRLSVL.